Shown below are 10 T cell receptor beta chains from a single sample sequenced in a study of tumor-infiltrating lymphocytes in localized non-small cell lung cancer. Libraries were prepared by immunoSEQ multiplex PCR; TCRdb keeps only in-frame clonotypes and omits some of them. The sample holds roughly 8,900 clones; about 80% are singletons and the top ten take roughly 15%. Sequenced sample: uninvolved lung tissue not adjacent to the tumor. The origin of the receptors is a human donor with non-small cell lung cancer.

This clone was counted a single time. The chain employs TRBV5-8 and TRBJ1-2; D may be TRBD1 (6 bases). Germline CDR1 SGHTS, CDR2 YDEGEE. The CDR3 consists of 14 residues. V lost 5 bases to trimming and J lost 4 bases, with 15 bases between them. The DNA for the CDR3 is TGTGCCAGCAGATTGTGGACAGACAGCTATGGCTACACCTTC. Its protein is CASRLWTDSYGYTF. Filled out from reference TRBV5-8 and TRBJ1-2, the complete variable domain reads EAGVTQSPTHLIKTRGQQATLRCSPISGHTSVYWYQQALGLGLQFLLWYDEGEERNRGNFPPRFSGRQFPNYSSELNVNALELEDSALYLCASRLWTDSYGYTFGSGTRLTVV.

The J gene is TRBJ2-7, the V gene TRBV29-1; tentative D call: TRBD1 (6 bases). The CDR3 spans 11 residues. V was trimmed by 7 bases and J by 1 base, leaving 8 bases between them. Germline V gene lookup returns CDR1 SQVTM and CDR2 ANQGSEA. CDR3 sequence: CSGTVSYEQYF. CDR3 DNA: TGCAGCGGGACAGTGTCCTACGAGCAGTACTTC.

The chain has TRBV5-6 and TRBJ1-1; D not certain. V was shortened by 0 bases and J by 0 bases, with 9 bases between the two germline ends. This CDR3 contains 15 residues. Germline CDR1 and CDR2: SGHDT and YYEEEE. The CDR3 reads CASSLVGRMNTEAFF. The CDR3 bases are TGTGCCAGCAGCTTGGTCGGCAGGATGAACACTGAAGCTTTCTTT.

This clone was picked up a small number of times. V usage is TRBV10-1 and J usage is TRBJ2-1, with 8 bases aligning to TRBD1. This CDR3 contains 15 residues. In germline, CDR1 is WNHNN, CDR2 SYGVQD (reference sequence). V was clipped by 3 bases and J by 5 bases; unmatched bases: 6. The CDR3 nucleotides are TGCGCCAGCAGTGACTTGACAGGGGCGGACAATGAGCAGTTCTTC. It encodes CASSDLTGADNEQFF.

The CDR3 nucleotides read TGTGCCAGCAGTGAGCACAGGATCAATCAGCCCCAGCATTTT. As protein: CASSEHRINQPQHF. V gene TRBV6-1 combines with J gene TRBJ1-5; D is perhaps TRBD1 (5 bases). This CDR3 is built from 14 residues. Per germline, CDR1 MNHNS and CDR2 SASEGT. Trimming left V 3 bases short and J 3 bases short, with 9 bases between.

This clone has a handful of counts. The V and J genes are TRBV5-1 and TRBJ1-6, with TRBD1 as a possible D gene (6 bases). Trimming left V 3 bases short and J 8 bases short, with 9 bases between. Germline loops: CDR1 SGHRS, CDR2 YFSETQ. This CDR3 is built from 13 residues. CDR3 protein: CASSSGQYSPLHF. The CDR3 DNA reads TGCGCCAGCAGCTCCGGACAGTATTCACCCCTCCACTTT.

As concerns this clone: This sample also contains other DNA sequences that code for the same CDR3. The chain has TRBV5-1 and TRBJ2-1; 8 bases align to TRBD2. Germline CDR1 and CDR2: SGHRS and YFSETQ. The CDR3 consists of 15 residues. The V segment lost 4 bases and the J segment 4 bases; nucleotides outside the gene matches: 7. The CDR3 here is CASSPGGGGYNEQFF. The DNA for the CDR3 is TGCGCCAGCAGCCCGGGGGGGGGCGGATACAATGAGCAGTTCTTC.

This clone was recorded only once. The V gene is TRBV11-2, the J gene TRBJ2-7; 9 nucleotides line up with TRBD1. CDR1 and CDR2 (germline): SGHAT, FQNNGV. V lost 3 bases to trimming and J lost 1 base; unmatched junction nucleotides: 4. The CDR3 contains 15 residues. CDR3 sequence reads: CASSFGTGTSYEQYF. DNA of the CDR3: TGTGCCAGCAGCTTCGGGACAGGGACTTCCTACGAGCAGTACTTC.

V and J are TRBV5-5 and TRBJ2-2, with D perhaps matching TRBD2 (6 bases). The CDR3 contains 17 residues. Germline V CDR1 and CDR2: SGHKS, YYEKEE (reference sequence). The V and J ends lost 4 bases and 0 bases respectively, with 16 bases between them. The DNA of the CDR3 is TGTGCCAGCAGCATCCCCGAGGGCGGGACGAACACCGGGGAGCTGTTTTTT. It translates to CASSIPEGGTNTGELFF.

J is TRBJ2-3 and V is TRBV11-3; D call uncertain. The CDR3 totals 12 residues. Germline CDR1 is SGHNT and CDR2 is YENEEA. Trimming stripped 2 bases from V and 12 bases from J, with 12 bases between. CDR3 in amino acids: CASSLSLVPQYF. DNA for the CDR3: TGTGCCAGCAGCTTAAGCCTAGTCCCCCAGTATTTT.